The 11 T cell receptor beta chains below all came from one sample that was sequenced in a study of memory CD4+ T cells and cytomegalovirus serostatus. The sort gate was single viable CD3+CD4+CD8-CD45RO+ cells for memory CD4+ T cells. Clones were read by immunoSEQ multiplex PCR, and TCRdb kept only the in-frame ones, dropping some. Here the sample spans about 61,000 clones, around 86% being singletons. The sample consisted of memory CD4+ T cells from blood. The receptors here all came from an adult in good health and CMV-seronegative.

This sequence joins TRBV6-5 and TRBJ2-1; 7 bases are shared with TRBD2. V gave up 5 bases and J gave up 2 bases; unmatched junction bases: 6. The CDR3 runs to 15 residues. CDR1 and CDR2 from the germline V gene are MNHEY and SVGAGI. The CDR3 DNA follows: TGTGCCAGCAGTCCGACTAGCCGGACCTACAATGAGCAGTTCTTC. Encoded protein: CASSPTSRTYNEQFF.

This chain uses TRBV27 with TRBJ2-5, with 12 bases lining up with TRBD2. Germline V lookup: CDR1 MNHEY, CDR2 SMNVEV (reference sequence). V dropped 5 bases and J dropped 2; count of bases not matched to a gene: 6. The CDR3 has 16 residues. In DNA, the CDR3 is TGTGCCAGCAGTCTTCTGGGACTAGCGGGTCAAGAGACCCAGTACTTC. Encoded protein: CASSLLGLAGQETQYF.

The genes are TRBV28 and TRBJ2-7; perhaps TRBD1 as D (6 bases). Germline CDR1 is MDHEN and CDR2 is SYDVKM. With 4 bases removed from V and 3 bases from J, the gap between germline ends came to 16 bases. The CDR3 extends over 15 amino acids. In DNA, the CDR3 is TGTGCCAGCAGTTCGGGAAAACTAGGGGGCTACGAGCAGTACTTC. Translating gives CASSSGKLGGYEQYF.

The chain links TRBV5-1 to TRBJ2-3; D not certain. This CDR3 is built from 16 residues. Trimming removed 1 base at V and 0 bases at J, with 12 bases between. CDR1 is SGHRS and CDR2 is YFSETQ in the germline V gene. In nucleotides, the CDR3 is TGCGCCAGCAGCTTGCGTTCTGCGGCTAGCACAGATACGCAGTATTTT. As protein: CASSLRSAASTDTQYF.

The V call is TRBV5-6, the J call TRBJ2-7, with D perhaps TRBD1 (5 bases). Germline V CDR1 and CDR2: SGHDT, YYEEEE. This CDR3 has 15 amino acids. V lost 0 bases and J 0 bases, leaving 10 bases between the germline ends. CDR3 DNA: TGTGCCAGCAGCTTGGGGGGCCGATTCTCCTACGAGCAGTACTTC. This codes for CASSLGGRFSYEQYF. Combining the CDR3 with reference TRBV5-6 and TRBJ2-7 gives the whole variable domain DAGVTQSPTHLIKTRGQQVTLRCSPKSGHDTVSWYQQALGQGPQFIFQYYEEEERQRGNFPDRFSGHQFPNYSSELNVNALLLGDSALYLCASSLGGRFSYEQYFGPGTRLTVT.

CDR3 nucleotides: TGTGCCAGTAGTATTGTAGGCACAGGGGGCGTCTATGGCTACACCTTC. Translated, it gives CASSIVGTGGVYGYTF. The chain links TRBV19 to TRBJ1-2; 9 bases align to TRBD1. The germline gives CDR1 LNHDA, CDR2 SQIVND (reference sequence). The CDR3 has 16 residues. Germline trimming cut 3 bases from V and 4 bases from J; bases unmatched to any gene: 9.

This clone was counted a single time. V is TRBV5-1 and J is TRBJ2-3, with 8 bases identical to TRBD2. The J segment lost 6 bases and the V segment lost 0 bases, leaving 9 bases of the junction unmatched. Per the germline V gene, CDR1 is SGHRS and CDR2 is YFSETQ. The CDR3 runs to 16 residues. CDR3 sequence reads: CASSLDGGGTGDTQYF. DNA for the CDR3: TGCGCCAGCAGCTTGGATGGCGGGGGGACCGGCGATACGCAGTATTTT.

The chain recombines TRBV2 with TRBJ2-1; D tentatively fits TRBD1 or TRBD2 (6 bases each). CDR1 SNHLY and CDR2 FYNNEI come from the germline V gene. Trimming left V 0 bases short and J 9 bases short, with 15 bases between. The CDR3 has 15 amino acids. The DNA of the CDR3 is TGTGCCAGCAGTGAAGCCAGGGTCGGAGGGGGTGAGCAGTTCTTC. Translated, it gives CASSEARVGGGEQFF.

The chain links TRBV18 to TRBJ2-1; unclear D gene. This CDR3 is 15 amino acids long. Germline V lookup: CDR1 KGHSH, CDR2 LQKENI. V lost 6 bases and J 4 bases, leaving 16 bases between the germline ends. The CDR3, as DNA: TGTGCCAGCTCTGGATCCGCCGGCGGTTACAATGAGCAGTTCTTC. Translated, it gives CASSGSAGGYNEQFF.

The chain employs TRBV7-9 and TRBJ2-5; 9 bases fit TRBD2. Germline-derived CDR1 and CDR2 are SEHNR and FQNEAQ (reference sequence). J lost 5 bases, V lost 4 bases, and 11 bases had no gene match. This CDR3 comprises 16 residues. The CDR3 DNA reads TGTGCCAGCAGCTCCGGGGACCTAGCGGGACGGGAGACCCAGTACTTC. Translation: CASSSGDLAGRETQYF.

The V gene is TRBV19, the J gene TRBJ1-2; the D gene is possibly TRBD1 (6 bases). Trimming took off 5 bases at V and 5 bases at J, with 24 bases between the two ends. The CDR3 covers 17 residues. CDR1 and CDR2 (germline): LNHDA, SQIVND (reference sequence). CDR3 sequence: CASSSNRDTLSSYGYTF. The CDR3 coding sequence is TGTGCCAGTAGTTCCAACCGGGACACCTTGTCCTCATATGGCTACACCTTC.